This T cell receptor (beta chain) comes out of a study of cytomegalovirus exposure and HLA in healthy donors. PCR employed 60 Vbeta and 13 Jbeta primers. Profiling relied on immunoSEQ multiplex PCR, and the TCRdb table lists in-frame clones only, not all of them. The data show approximately 170,000 clones, under 85% seen once. CDR1 is SGHRS and CDR2 is YFSETQ in the germline V gene. CDR3 length equals 14 residues. The V end was cut by 0 bases, the J end by 9 bases, with 13 bases between. Material for sequencing was PBMCs. The TCR sequence derives from a female donor in good health and CMV-seronegative. V usage is TRBV5-1 and J usage is TRBJ2-1; D is possibly TRBD2 (5 bases). The CDR3 DNA reads as TGCGCCAGCAGCTTGGCTCTAGCAGAGGGTGAGCAGTTCTTC. Its protein is CASSLALAEGEQFF.